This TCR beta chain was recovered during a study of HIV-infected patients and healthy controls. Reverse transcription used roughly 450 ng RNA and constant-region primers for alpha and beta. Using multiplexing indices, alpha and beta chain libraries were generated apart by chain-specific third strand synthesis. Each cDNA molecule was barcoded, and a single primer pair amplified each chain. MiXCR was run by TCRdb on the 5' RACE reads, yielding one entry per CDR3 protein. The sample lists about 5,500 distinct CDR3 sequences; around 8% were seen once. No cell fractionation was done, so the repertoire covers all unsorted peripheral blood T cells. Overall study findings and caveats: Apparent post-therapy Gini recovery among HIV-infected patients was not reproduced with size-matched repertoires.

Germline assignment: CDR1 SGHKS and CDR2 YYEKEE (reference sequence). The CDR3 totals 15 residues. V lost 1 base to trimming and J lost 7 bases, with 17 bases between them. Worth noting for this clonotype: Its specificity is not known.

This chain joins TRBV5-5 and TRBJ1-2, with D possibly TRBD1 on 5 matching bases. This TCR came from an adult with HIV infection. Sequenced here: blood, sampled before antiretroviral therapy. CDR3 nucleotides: TGTGCCAGCAGCTTGTTTATCGTGTCGGGGGTTGGCTACACCTTC. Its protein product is CASSLFIVSGVGYTF.